What follows are 25 T cell receptor beta chains derived from one specimen sequenced in a study of glioma-infiltrating T cells after dendritic cell vaccination. Stated time point: after dendritic cell vaccination, including at tumor progression/relapse. Repertoires were generated with immunoSEQ multiplex PCR, while TCRdb's copy carries only in-frame clones and drops some. There are some 99,000 clones in the sample; more than 70% occur only once, and about 5.5% lies in the top ten. The specimen was blood, collected after dendritic cell vaccination. All receptors derive from a human donor with glioblastoma.

This chain joins TRBV30 and TRBJ1-1, with D unresolved. Germline values: CDR1 GTSNPN, CDR2 SVGIG (reference sequence). The V gene lost 0 bases and the J gene lost 5 bases, with 10 bases spanning the gap. This CDR3 region has 13 residues. The CDR3 loop is CAWSVFKRTEAFF. CDR3 nucleotides: TGTGCCTGGAGTGTGTTTAAGAGGACTGAAGCTTTCTTT.

This clone was counted a single time. The V call is TRBV7-9, the J call TRBJ1-1, with D possibly TRBD1 on 5 matching bases. Germline CDR1 and CDR2: SEHNR and FQNEAQ (reference sequence). The V and J ends lost 1 base and 6 bases respectively, with 15 bases between them. The CDR3 length is 15 residues. The chain's CDR3 is CASSLVSGVHSEAFF. The DNA for the CDR3 is TGTGCCAGCAGCTTAGTCTCGGGGGTTCACTCTGAAGCTTTCTTT. The full variable domain, completed using reference TRBV7-9 and TRBJ1-1, is DTGVSQNPRHKITKRGQNVTFRCDPISEHNRLYWYRQTLGQGPEFLTYFQNEAQLEKSRLLSDRFSAERPKGSFSTLEIQRTEQGDSAMYLCASSLVSGVHSEAFFGQGTRLTVV.

J is TRBJ1-1 and V is TRBV18; tentatively, D is TRBD1 (6 bases). The V and J ends lost 3 bases and 1 base respectively, with 12 bases between them. CDR1 and CDR2 from the germline V gene are KGHSH and LQKENI. The CDR3 length is 15 residues. CDR3 nucleotide sequence: TGTGCCAGCTCACCGGTCGACAGGCCGAACACTGAAGCTTTCTTT. Its translation: CASSPVDRPNTEAFF.

This sequence joins TRBV6-4 and TRBJ2-1, with D possibly being TRBD1 (6 bases). Germline-derived CDR1 and CDR2 are MRHNA and SNTAGT. Trimming pared 5 bases from V and 5 bases from J, leaving 19 bases between. This CDR3 spans 16 amino acids. CDR3 sequence: CASSLTGRRPNNEQFF. Written as DNA, the CDR3 is TGTGCCAGCAGTCTCACAGGGCGTCGGCCAAACAATGAGCAGTTCTTC.

The chain has TRBV2 and TRBJ1-2; perhaps TRBD1 as D (6 bases). Germline V gives CDR1 SNHLY, CDR2 FYNNEI. V was cut by 10 bases and J by 5 bases, with 20 bases left in between. This CDR3 is built from 14 residues. The CDR3 DNA sequence: TGTGCCACCCACTCCGGCAGGGGCGATTATGGCTACACCTTC. This codes for CATHSGRGDYGYTF.

The rearrangement links TRBV21-1 to TRBJ1-1. TRBV21-1 is recorded as a pseudogene. The length of the CDR3 is 21 residues. For the CDR3, the DNA is TGTGCCAGCAGCAAAAGTAACCCGAGACCCAAAACAGCGGGGATGAACACTGAAGCTTTCTTT. This encodes CASSKSNPRPKTAGMNTEAFF.

This rearrangement joins TRBV25-1 to TRBJ2-3, with 9 bases aligning to TRBD2. The CDR3 consists of 16 residues. Germline lookup yields CDR1 MGHDK and CDR2 SYGVNS. Germline trimming cut 4 bases from V and 4 bases from J; bases unmatched to any gene: 9. The chain's CDR3 is CASSVLTSGGSDTQYF. The CDR3 nucleotides are TGTGCCAGCAGTGTCCTGACTAGCGGTGGGTCAGATACGCAGTATTTT. Supplemented by reference TRBV25-1 and TRBJ2-3, the full variable domain reads EADIYQTPRYLVIGTGKKITLECSQTMGHDKMYWYQQDPGMELHLIHYSYGVNSTEKGDLSSESTVSRIRTEHFPLTLESARPSHTSQYLCASSVLTSGGSDTQYFGPGTRLTVL.

The CDR3 loop reads CASRLRNEDIQYF. In DNA, the CDR3 is TGTGCCAGCCGACTCCGAAACGAAGACATTCAGTACTTC. The V gene is TRBV5-4, the J gene TRBJ2-4, with no clear D. CDR3 length equals 13 residues. Per germline, CDR1 SGHNT and CDR2 YYREEE (reference sequence). The V and J ends lost 7 bases and 8 bases respectively, with 16 bases between them.

The CDR3 here is CASRDRGVSSYEQYF. In DNA, the CDR3 is TGTGCCAGCAGGGACAGGGGGGTAAGCTCCTACGAGCAGTACTTC. V usage is TRBV6-5 and J usage is TRBJ2-7; 10 nucleotides align to TRBD1. V lost 6 bases and J lost 0; bases outside the gene matches: 5. This CDR3 is built from 15 residues. Germline CDR1 reads MNHEY; CDR2 reads SVGAGI.

This clone was detected only a few times. This chain joins TRBV5-1 and TRBJ1-1; D not certain. V lost 2 bases and J 1 base, leaving 9 bases between the germline ends. Per the germline V gene, CDR1 is SGHRS and CDR2 is YFSETQ. The CDR3 extends over 14 amino acids. For the CDR3, the DNA is TGCGCCAGCAGCTTAGAGAGCCGGAACACTGAAGCTTTCTTT. Translated: CASSLESRNTEAFF. Variable domain in full (rest from reference TRBV5-1 and TRBJ1-1): KAGVTQTPRYLIKTRGQQVTLSCSPISGHRSVSWYQQTPGQGLQFLFEYFSETQRNKGNFPGRFSGRQFSNSRSEMNVSTLELGDSALYLCASSLESRNTEAFFGQGTRLTVV.

The rearrangement uses TRBV27 and TRBJ1-1, with TRBD1 matching over 7 bases. The CDR3 covers 15 residues. J gave up 10 bases and V 5 bases, and 16 bases lay outside the gene matches. CDR1 MNHEY and CDR2 SMNVEV come from the germline V gene (reference sequence). CDR3 region: CASSSYWDSPQGAFF. CDR3 nucleotides: TGTGCCAGCAGTAGCTACTGGGACAGTCCGCAGGGAGCTTTCTTT.

This clone was seen a single time. This rearrangement joins TRBV7-9 to TRBJ1-2; tentative D call: TRBD1 (5 bases). Germline V gene sequence: CDR1 SEHNR, CDR2 FQNEAQ (reference sequence). The CDR3 sequence is 12 residues long. The V end was cut by 8 bases, the J end by 6 bases, with 13 bases between. In DNA, the CDR3 is TGTGCCAGCCAACCGGGGGTTGATGGCTACACCTTC. It yields the protein CASQPGVDGYTF. Filled out from reference TRBV7-9 and TRBJ1-2, the complete variable domain reads DTGVSQNPRHKITKRGQNVTFRCDPISEHNRLYWYRQTLGQGPEFLTYFQNEAQLEKSRLLSDRFSAERPKGSFSTLEIQRTEQGDSAMYLCASQPGVDGYTFGSGTRLTVV.

The V gene is TRBV7-9, the J gene TRBJ1-2; the D gene is possibly TRBD1 (6 bases). Germline values: CDR1 SEHNR, CDR2 FQNEAQ (reference sequence). The CDR3 is 13 residues long. Deletions cut 5 bases from V and 4 bases from J, with 11 bases between. The CDR3 bases are TGTGCCAGCAGCGTACAGGGAATCTATGGCTACACCTTC. Translated: CASSVQGIYGYTF.

The chain uses TRBV30 and TRBJ1-3; D unresolved. V was clipped by 3 bases and J by 3 bases, with 9 bases between them. CDR3 length: 13 amino acids. Germline CDR1 is GTSNPN and CDR2 is SVGIG (reference sequence). The CDR3 reads CAWRAGNGNTIYF. Here the CDR3 DNA reads TGTGCCTGGAGGGCCGGGAATGGAAACACCATATATTTT.

The count of this clone is one. The chain combines TRBV19 with TRBJ2-1; TRBD1 matches at 7 bases. Germline CDR1 reads LNHDA; CDR2 reads SQIVND (reference sequence). V lost 4 bases, J lost 7 bases, and 1 base stayed unmatched. The CDR3 contains 12 residues. CDR3 nucleotides: TGTGCCAGTAGTACAGGGGGAAATGAGCAGTTCTTC. Its protein product is CASSTGGNEQFF.

This chain joins TRBV6-6 and TRBJ2-1; TRBD2 matches at 14 bases. Germline lookup yields CDR1 MNHNY and CDR2 SVGAGI (reference sequence). V shed 0 bases and J 9 bases; nucleotides not matched to a gene: 4. This CDR3 region has 16 residues. CDR3 DNA sequence: TGTGCCAGCAGTTACTCCGGGACTAGCGGGAGCAGTGAGCAGTTCTTC. It encodes CASSYSGTSGSSEQFF.

The table lists this clone with a few counts. This chain links TRBV5-5 with TRBJ1-3; 7 bases are a match to TRBD1. The CDR3 is made up of 16 amino acids. Germline CDR1 and CDR2: SGHKS and YYEKEE (reference sequence). The J segment lost 8 bases and the V segment lost 0 bases, leaving 11 bases of the junction unmatched. CDR3 region: CASSLGDRVVVDTIYF. Here the CDR3 DNA reads TGTGCCAGCAGCTTGGGAGACAGGGTTGTAGTGGACACCATATATTTT.

J is TRBJ1-1 and V is TRBV7-8; TRBD1 matches at 9 bases. The germline V gene encodes CDR1 SGHVS and CDR2 FQNEAQ. The ends lost 0 bases at V and 5 bases at J; junction bases unmatched: 1. This CDR3 spans 14 amino acids. CDR3 amino acids: CASSLATGGTEAFF. CDR3 in DNA: TGTGCCAGCAGCTTAGCGACAGGGGGGACTGAAGCTTTCTTT. The entire variable domain, with the rest obtained from reference TRBV7-8 and TRBJ1-1, is as follows: GAGVSQSPRYKVAKRGQDVALRCDPISGHVSLFWYQQALGQGPEFLTYFQNEAQLDKSGLPSDRFFAERPEGSVSTLKIQRTQQEDSAVYLCASSLATGGTEAFFGQGTRLTVV.

In its sample, this clone was seen once. Compared with germline, one end of the junction differs, possibly owing to a read error. The rearrangement uses TRBV11-3 and TRBJ1-2, with D tentatively TRBD1 (6 bases). This CDR3 region has 20 residues. Germline V gene sequence: CDR1 SGHNT, CDR2 YENEEA. CDR3: CVSSLDMWAGDGIRNYGYTF. The CDR3, as DNA: TGTGTCAGCAGCTTAGATATGTGGGCAGGGGACGGCATACGCAACTATGGCTACACCTTC.

The chain uses TRBV6-1 and TRBJ1-5; possible D gene TRBD1, 6 bases. The CDR3 runs to 16 residues. V was cut by 4 bases and J by 4 bases, with 17 bases left in between. The germline gives CDR1 MNHNS, CDR2 SASEGT. The chain's CDR3 is CASSALVGDNNQPQHF. The DNA for the CDR3 is TGTGCCAGCAGTGCCCTAGTGGGGGACAATAATCAGCCCCAGCATTTT.

The gene calls are TRBV30 and TRBJ1-1; 9 bases align to TRBD1. J was trimmed by 4 bases and V by 3 bases; bases with no gene match: 9. The CDR3 is made up of 15 amino acids. CDR1 and CDR2 from the germline V gene are GTSNPN and SVGIG (reference sequence). CDR3 region: CAWSAGTGIVTEAFF. The CDR3 DNA sequence: TGTGCCTGGAGCGCCGGGACAGGGATCGTCACTGAAGCTTTCTTT.

The chain links TRBV6-4 to TRBJ1-5, with a tentative D call TRBD1 (5 bases). CDR3 size: 13 residues. CDR1 and CDR2 (germline): MRHNA, SNTAGT. CDR3 coding DNA: TGTGGCTACCCGGGGGATGGTAGTCAGCCCCAGCATTTT. This encodes CGYPGDGSQPQHF.

This clone was counted between two and nine times. The chain combines TRBV28 with TRBJ2-1; 11 bases align to TRBD2. This CDR3 spans 16 amino acids. Germline assignment: CDR1 MDHEN and CDR2 SYDVKM. After removal of 1 base from V and 8 bases from J, the junction contained 7 bases not matched to a gene. The CDR3 coding sequence is TGTGCCAGCAGTTTATTAGGACTAGCGGGTCGGCATGAGCAGTTCTTC. It yields the protein CASSLLGLAGRHEQFF.

This clone was detected once. V and J are TRBV15 and TRBJ1-1; weak D call: TRBD1 (6 bases). Germline CDR1 LNHNV, CDR2 YYDKDF (reference sequence). V gave up 0 bases and J gave up 3 bases, with 29 bases separating them. The length of the CDR3 is 21 residues. DNA of the CDR3: TGTGCCACCAGCAGAGATCAGAGCGAACACAGGGTGCGTATCTGGGACACTGAAGCTTTCTTT. Residues: CATSRDQSEHRVRIWDTEAFF.

The chain links TRBV5-1 to TRBJ2-3; 12 bases fit TRBD2. V was clipped by 2 bases and J by 2 bases; unmatched bases: 3. Germline CDR1 and CDR2: SGHRS and YFSETQ. This CDR3 spans 16 amino acids. This chain's CDR3 is CASSLPSGGDTDTQYF. CDR3 coding DNA: TGCGCCAGCAGCTTACCTAGCGGGGGGGACACAGATACGCAGTATTTT.